The 10 T cell receptor beta chains listed next were all sequenced from one sample in a study of T cells in Graves' hyperthyroidism and ophthalmopathy. Amplification targeted TCR beta CDR3 regions from RNA transcripts. With the HTBI primer set, the TCR CDR3 went through a first round of RT-PCR. TCRdb re-called the multiplex PCR reads with MiXCR, one entry per CDR3 protein. The sample contains just under 750,000 distinct CDR3 sequences, 30% to 40% of which appear only once. Input material: blood. The receptor source for this set is a woman aged 40 to 49 with Graves' hyperthyroidism.

There are many counts of this clonotype. The rearrangement uses TRBV29-1 and TRBJ2-3, with D tentatively TRBD1 or TRBD2 (5 bases each). Per the germline V gene, CDR1 is SQVTM and CDR2 is ANQGSEA. V lost 7 bases and J lost 0, with 14 bases in between. This CDR3 spans 14 amino acids. The CDR3 region has the DNA TGCAGCGGAGGAATAGGGGACAGCACAGATACGCAGTATTTT. It encodes CSGGIGDSTDTQYF.

V usage is TRBV6-1 and J usage is TRBJ2-7, with D possibly TRBD2 on 5 matching bases. CDR3 length: 13 amino acids. Germline assignment: CDR1 MNHNS and CDR2 SASEGT. The V end was cut by 6 bases, the J end by 0 bases, with 9 bases between. The CDR3, as DNA: TGTGCCAGCAGGCAGGACTTCTCCTACGAGCAGTACTTC. Translation: CASRQDFSYEQYF.

This clonotype was counted a few times. The rearrangement links TRBV6-5 to TRBJ2-5, with TRBD2 matching 9 bases. In germline, CDR1 is MNHEY, CDR2 SVGAGI. CDR3 length: 16 amino acids. Trimming at V came to 4 bases and at J to 1 base, leaving 7 bases not matched to a gene. The CDR3 spells CASSSTSGMPQETQYF. The CDR3, as DNA: TGTGCCAGCAGTTCGACTAGCGGTATGCCCCAAGAGACCCAGTACTTC.

This clonotype has a handful of counts. The V gene is TRBV4-1, the J gene TRBJ2-5; D may be TRBD1 or TRBD2 (5 bases each). Per the germline V gene, CDR1 is MGHRA and CDR2 is YSYEKL. Trimming shortened V by 1 base and J by 4 bases, and 10 bases separated the two germline ends. The length of the CDR3 is 14 residues. The CDR3 DNA follows: TGCGCCAGCAGCCAAGGGCCAGGGAGAGAGACCCAGTACTTC. The encoded protein is CASSQGPGRETQYF.

With respect to this clonotype: Compared with germline, one end of the junction differs, possibly owing to a read error. In DNA, the CDR3 is TGTGCCAGCACCCCCAATCCCGGGACCGCTATTAACTATGGCTACACCTTC. It translates to CASTPNPGTAINYGYTF. The genes are TRBV5-1 and TRBJ1-2; a weak D match, TRBD1 (5 bases). This CDR3 region has 17 residues. In germline, CDR1 is SGHRS, CDR2 YFSETQ.

This clonotype was picked up a small number of times. This chain links TRBV7-2 with TRBJ1-5; D is unresolved. Trimming removed 1 base from V and 6 bases from J, with 13 bases in between. Germline values: CDR1 SGHTA, CDR2 FQGNSA. The CDR3 sequence is 15 residues long. DNA of the CDR3: TGTGCCAGCAGCTTAGGGGGATTCCCCCCTCAGCCCCAGCATTTT. Translation gives CASSLGGFPPQPQHF.

This chain uses TRBV13 with TRBJ2-7, with D perhaps matching TRBD1 or TRBD2 (7 bases each). In germline, CDR1 is PRHDT, CDR2 FYEKMQ (reference sequence). V lost 5 bases and J lost 2, with 16 bases in between. The length of the CDR3 is 15 residues. The CDR3 is CASSLEGRGPYEQYF. The CDR3 nucleotides are TGTGCCAGCAGCCTCGAAGGGAGGGGGCCCTACGAGCAGTACTTC.

This rearrangement joins TRBV19 to TRBJ1-6, with 9 bases that match TRBD1. The CDR3 runs to 15 residues. Germline lookup yields CDR1 LNHDA and CDR2 SQIVND (reference sequence). V lost 3 bases to trimming and J lost 10 bases; unmatched junction nucleotides: 7. This CDR3 is CASSIRGQGQSPLHF. The CDR3 bases are TGTGCCAGTAGTATTAGGGGACAGGGTCAATCACCCCTCCACTTT.

The CDR3 sequence: CASSPKAGGQYGYTF. CDR3 DNA sequence: TGTGCCAGCAGTCCAAAGGCAGGGGGTCAGTATGGCTACACCTTC. The chain has TRBV6-6 and TRBJ1-2; 7 nucleotides line up with TRBD1. This CDR3 comprises 15 residues. Germline V lookup: CDR1 MNHNY, CDR2 SVGAGI (reference sequence). After removal of 5 bases from V and 5 bases from J, the junction contained 11 bases not matched to a gene.

At least ten counts were recorded for this clonotype. This chain links TRBV7-2 with TRBJ1-1; D gene ambiguous. CDR1 SGHTA and CDR2 FQGNSA come from the germline V gene. The ends were cut back, 2 bases at V and 7 bases at J, with 20 bases in the middle. This CDR3 contains 16 residues. The CDR3 bases are TGTGCCAGCAGCTTATATCCCAGTACCCTTGGCGATGAAGCTTTCTTT. Amino acid sequence: CASSLYPSTLGDEAFF.